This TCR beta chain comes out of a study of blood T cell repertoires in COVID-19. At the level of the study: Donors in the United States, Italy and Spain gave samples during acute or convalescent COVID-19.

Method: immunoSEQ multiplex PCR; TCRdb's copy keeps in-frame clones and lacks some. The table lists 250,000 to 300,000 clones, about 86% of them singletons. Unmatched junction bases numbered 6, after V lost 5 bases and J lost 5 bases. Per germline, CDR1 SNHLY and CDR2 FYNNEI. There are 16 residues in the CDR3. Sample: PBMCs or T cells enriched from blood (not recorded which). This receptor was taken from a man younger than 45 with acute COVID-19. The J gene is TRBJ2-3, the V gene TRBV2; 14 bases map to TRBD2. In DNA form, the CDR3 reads TGTGCCAGCAGTTTCCGAGGGACTAGCGGGAGAGATACGCAGTATTTT. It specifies CASSFRGTSGRDTQYF.